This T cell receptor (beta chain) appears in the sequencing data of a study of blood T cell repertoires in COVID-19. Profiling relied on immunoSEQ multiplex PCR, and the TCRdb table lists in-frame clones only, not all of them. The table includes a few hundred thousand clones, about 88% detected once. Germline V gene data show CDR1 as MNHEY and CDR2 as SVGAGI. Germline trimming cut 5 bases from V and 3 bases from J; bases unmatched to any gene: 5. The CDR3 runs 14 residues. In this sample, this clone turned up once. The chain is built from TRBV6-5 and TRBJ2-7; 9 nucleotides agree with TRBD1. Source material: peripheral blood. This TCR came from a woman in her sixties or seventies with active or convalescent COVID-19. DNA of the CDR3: TGTGCCAGCAGTCCACGGACAGGGGTCTACGAGCAGTACTTC. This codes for CASSPRTGVYEQYF.